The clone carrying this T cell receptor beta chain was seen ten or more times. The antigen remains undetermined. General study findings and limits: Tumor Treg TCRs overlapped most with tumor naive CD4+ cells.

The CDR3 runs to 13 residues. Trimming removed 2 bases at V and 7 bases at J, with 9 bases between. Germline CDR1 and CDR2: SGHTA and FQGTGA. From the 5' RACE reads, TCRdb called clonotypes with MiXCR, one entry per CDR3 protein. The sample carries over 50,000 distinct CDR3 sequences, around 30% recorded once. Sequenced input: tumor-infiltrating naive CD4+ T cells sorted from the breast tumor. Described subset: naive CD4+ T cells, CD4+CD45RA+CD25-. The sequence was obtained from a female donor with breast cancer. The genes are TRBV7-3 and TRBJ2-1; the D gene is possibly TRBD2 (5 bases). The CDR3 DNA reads TGTGCCAGCAGCTTAGGAACGGGGAATGAGCAGTTCTTC. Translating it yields CASSLGTGNEQFF.